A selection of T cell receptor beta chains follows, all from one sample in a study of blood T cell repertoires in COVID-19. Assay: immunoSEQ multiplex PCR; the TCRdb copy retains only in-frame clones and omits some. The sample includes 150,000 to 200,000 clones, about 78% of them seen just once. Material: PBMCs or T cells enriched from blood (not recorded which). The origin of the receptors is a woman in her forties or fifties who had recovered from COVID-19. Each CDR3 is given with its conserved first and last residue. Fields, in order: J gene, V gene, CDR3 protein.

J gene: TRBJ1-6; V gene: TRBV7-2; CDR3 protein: CASSSGRQKRSPLHF
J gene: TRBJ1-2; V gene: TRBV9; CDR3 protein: CASSEGDRDFYGYTF
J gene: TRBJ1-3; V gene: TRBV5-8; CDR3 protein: CASSWDRGLNF
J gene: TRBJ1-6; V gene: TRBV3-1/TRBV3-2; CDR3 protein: CASSQALTGTGVSPLHF
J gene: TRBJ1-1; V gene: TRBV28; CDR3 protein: CASSPPGTGDTEAFF
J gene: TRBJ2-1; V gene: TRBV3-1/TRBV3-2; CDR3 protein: CASSQGKGGTSGRVDEQFF
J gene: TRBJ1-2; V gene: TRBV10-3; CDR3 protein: CASRTGDYGYTF
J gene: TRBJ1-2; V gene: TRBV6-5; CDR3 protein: CASRRGNSNYGYTF
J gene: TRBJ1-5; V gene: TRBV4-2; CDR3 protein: CASSQVLQRTYSNQPQHF
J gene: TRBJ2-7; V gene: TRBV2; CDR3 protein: CASRPGDSPYEQYF
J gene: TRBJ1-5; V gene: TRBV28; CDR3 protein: CASSPRGGAWDQPQHF
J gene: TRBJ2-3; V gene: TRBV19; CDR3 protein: CASSPGLAGGLDTQYF
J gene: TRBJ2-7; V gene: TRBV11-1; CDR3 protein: CASSLRQSKEQYF
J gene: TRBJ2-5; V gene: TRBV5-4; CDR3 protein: CASSSGLAGLQETQYF
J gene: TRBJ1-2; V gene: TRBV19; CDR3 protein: CASSIDLPVHYGYTF
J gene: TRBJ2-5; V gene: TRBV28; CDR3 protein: CASRLQGARRETQYF
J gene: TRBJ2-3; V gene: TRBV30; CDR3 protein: CAWRGTSRWDTQYF
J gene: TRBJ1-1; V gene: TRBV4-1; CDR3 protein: CASSQGTGTLFGTEAFF
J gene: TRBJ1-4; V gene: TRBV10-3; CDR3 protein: CAISESGGFNEKLFF
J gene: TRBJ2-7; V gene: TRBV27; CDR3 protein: CASSAGLAGVRYEQYF
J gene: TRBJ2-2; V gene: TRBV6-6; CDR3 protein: CASSGRLGSGELFF
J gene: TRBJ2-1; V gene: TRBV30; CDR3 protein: CAWTGTSSHNEQFF
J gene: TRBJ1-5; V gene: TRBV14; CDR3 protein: CASSQDPPSRAQWSQPQHF
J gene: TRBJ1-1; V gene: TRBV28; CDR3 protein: CASTTPGGSYTEAFF
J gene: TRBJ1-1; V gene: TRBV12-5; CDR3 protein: CASGLGDTEAFF
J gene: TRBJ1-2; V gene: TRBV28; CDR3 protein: CASSPSTGGYTF
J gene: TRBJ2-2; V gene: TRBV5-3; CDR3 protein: CARSLRCQVTGELFF
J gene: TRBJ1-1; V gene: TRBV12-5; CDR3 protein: CASGSGGRGAFF
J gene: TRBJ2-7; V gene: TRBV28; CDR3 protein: CASNGHSSYEQYF
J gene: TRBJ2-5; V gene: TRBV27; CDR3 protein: CASSPQSAGGETQYF
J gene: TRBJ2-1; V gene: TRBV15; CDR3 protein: CATSSHPELAGGPGNEQFF
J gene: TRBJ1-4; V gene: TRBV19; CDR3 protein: CASSIPGSTNEKLFF
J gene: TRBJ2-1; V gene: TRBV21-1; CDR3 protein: CASSRITGTERNEQFF
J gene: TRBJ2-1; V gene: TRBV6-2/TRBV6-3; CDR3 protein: CASSYSRGRASYNEQFF
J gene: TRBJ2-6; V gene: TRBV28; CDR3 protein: CASRPWTGTGANVLTF
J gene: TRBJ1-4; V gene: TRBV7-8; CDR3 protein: CASSLFNRPNEKLFF
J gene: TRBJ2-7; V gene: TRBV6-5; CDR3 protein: CANSYSPSGRAQYF
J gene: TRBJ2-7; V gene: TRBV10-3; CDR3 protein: CAIGDGGFFEQYF
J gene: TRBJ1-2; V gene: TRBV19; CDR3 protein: CASSNRQGGLYGYTF
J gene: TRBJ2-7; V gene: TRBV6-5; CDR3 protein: CASSYSLAGDIYEQYF
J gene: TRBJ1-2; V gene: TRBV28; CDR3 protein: CASSLWGDVSYGYTF
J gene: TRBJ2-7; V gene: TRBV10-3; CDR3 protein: CAISESPGRSYEQYF
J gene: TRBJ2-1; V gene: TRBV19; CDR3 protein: CASTPLAGGNNEQFF
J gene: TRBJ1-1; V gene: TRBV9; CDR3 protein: CASSDNSGRIINTEAFF
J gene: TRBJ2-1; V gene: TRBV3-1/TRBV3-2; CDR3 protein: CASSHGLARSYNEQFF